The 16 T cell receptor beta chains below were found in one sample sequenced in a study of blood T cell repertoires in COVID-19. Clones were sequenced by immunoSEQ multiplex PCR, and TCRdb holds only the in-frame ones, with some missing. This sample has 250,000 or so clones, with 85% found just once. The sample taken for sequencing was PBMCs or T cells enriched from blood (not recorded which). These receptors all come from a woman aged 45-59 years who had been exposed to COVID-19.

CDR3 in amino acids: CASSLMAGSKNIQYF. The CDR3 DNA sequence: TGTGCCAGCAGTTTAATGGCCGGGTCCAAAAACATTCAGTACTTC. The V gene is TRBV28, the J gene TRBJ2-4; D gene uncertain. Deletions cut 2 bases from V and 2 bases from J, with 10 bases between. Germline CDR1 is MDHEN and CDR2 is SYDVKM. The CDR3 is 15 residues long.

The chain has TRBV27 and TRBJ1-1; no clear D. Deletions cut 1 base from V and 7 bases from J, with 10 bases between. Germline V gene data show CDR1 as MNHEY and CDR2 as SMNVEV (reference sequence). The length of the CDR3 is 13 residues. CDR3 residues: CASSLWGVSEAFF. CDR3 in DNA: TGTGCCAGCAGTTTATGGGGAGTAAGTGAAGCTTTCTTT.

This chain links TRBV25-1 with TRBJ2-7; 9 positions agree with TRBD2. The germline gives CDR1 MGHDK, CDR2 SYGVNS. The CDR3 loop spans 15 amino acids. The ends lost 2 bases at V and 3 bases at J; junction bases unmatched: 5. CDR3 region: CASSERAGGLYEQYF. The DNA of the CDR3 is TGTGCCAGCAGTGAACGGGCGGGGGGGCTCTACGAGCAGTACTTC.

The chain recombines TRBV5-1 with TRBJ1-4, with D possibly being TRBD1 (5 bases). The CDR3 is made up of 15 amino acids. Germline V gene data show CDR1 as SGHRS and CDR2 as YFSETQ. V shed 0 bases and J shed 4 bases, with 10 bases lying between them. The CDR3 loop reads CASSLAGAGNEKLFF. The CDR3, as DNA: TGCGCCAGCAGCTTGGCTGGGGCTGGTAATGAAAAACTGTTTTTT.

This rearrangement joins TRBV7-8 to TRBJ2-7; no clear D. This CDR3 has 14 residues. Per the germline V gene, CDR1 is SGHVS and CDR2 is FQNEAQ. Trimming pared 5 bases from V and 7 bases from J, leaving 18 bases between. Written as DNA, the CDR3 is TGTGCCAGCAGCCTTGGGTCCTCCTCGAGGGAGCAGTACTTC. Translated: CASSLGSSSREQYF.

The rearrangement joins TRBV11-1 to TRBJ1-4; D call uncertain. The CDR3 has 15 residues. V shed 5 bases and J shed 6 bases, with 16 bases lying between them. From germline, CDR1 is SGHAT and CDR2 FQDESV (reference sequence). The CDR3 reads CASSRSSHSDEKLFF. The CDR3 DNA reads as TGTGCCAGCAGCCGTAGCTCTCATTCGGATGAAAAACTGTTTTTT.

The V gene is TRBV4-2, the J gene TRBJ2-7; D might be TRBD2 (6 bases). The V end was cut by 5 bases, the J end by 5 bases, with 19 bases between. CDR1 and CDR2 (germline): LGHNA, YNFKEQ. CDR3 length equals 15 residues. The CDR3 sequence is CASSATRAGSHEQYF. The CDR3 coding sequence is TGTGCCAGCAGCGCAACCCGTGCGGGGTCCCACGAGCAGTACTTC.

The chain couples TRBV27 to TRBJ1-1; D is ambiguous. Germline CDR1 reads MNHEY; CDR2 reads SMNVEV (reference sequence). V lost 3 bases, J lost 7 bases, and 12 bases lay in between. This CDR3 has 13 amino acids. CDR3 sequence reads: CASSLMRKGEAFF. CDR3 sequence (DNA): TGTGCCAGCAGTTTGATGAGGAAAGGTGAAGCTTTCTTT.

The chain combines TRBV29-1 with TRBJ1-4; 8 nucleotides line up with TRBD1. CDR3 length: 14 residues. With 1 base clipped from V and 10 bases from J, the junction kept 8 bases outside the gene matches. Germline V gene sequence: CDR1 SQVTM, CDR2 ANQGSEA. The DNA for the CDR3 is TGCAGCGTTGAAGTTTCAGGGGGCGGCGGAAAACTGTTTTTT. Translation gives CSVEVSGGGGKLFF.

J is TRBJ1-1 and V is TRBV3-1 (or the pseudogene TRBV3-2); 7 bases align to TRBD1. J gave up 1 base and V 6 bases, and 5 bases lay outside the gene matches. CDR1 is LGHDT and CDR2 is YNNKEL in the germline V gene (reference sequence). CDR3 length: 14 residues. This CDR3 reads CASRRDSSNTEAFF. In nucleotides, the CDR3 is TGTGCCAGCAGACGGGACAGCTCGAACACTGAAGCTTTCTTT.

The rearrangement links TRBV11-2 to TRBJ2-2; 9 nucleotides agree with TRBD1. Losses at the gene ends were 4 bases for V and 5 bases for J; bases not matched to a gene: 2. This CDR3 spans 14 amino acids. Germline CDR1 and CDR2: SGHAT and FQNNGV. CDR3 in amino acids: CASSSTGGTGELFF. CDR3 coding DNA: TGTGCCAGCAGCTCGACAGGGGGAACCGGGGAGCTGTTTTTT.

J is TRBJ2-4 and V is TRBV19; D is unclear. The germline gives CDR1 LNHDA, CDR2 SQIVND (reference sequence). The CDR3 loop spans 14 amino acids. The germline V and J ends were trimmed by 5 bases and 0 bases, with 8 bases remaining between them. The CDR3 reads CASSSAVAKNIQYF. CDR3 DNA sequence: TGTGCCAGTAGTTCCGCGGTAGCCAAAAACATTCAGTACTTC.

The genes are TRBV28 and TRBJ1-5, with TRBD1 identical over 8 bases. This CDR3 has 17 residues. The J segment lost 6 bases and the V segment lost 5 bases, leaving 15 bases of the junction unmatched. Germline values: CDR1 MDHEN, CDR2 SYDVKM. The CDR3 protein is CASSPLFPDRAGQPQHF. CDR3 nucleotide sequence: TGTGCCAGCAGTCCTCTCTTCCCGGACAGGGCAGGTCAGCCCCAGCATTTT.

The chain links TRBV27 to TRBJ1-5, with a weak D call TRBD1 (5 bases). Deletions cut 10 bases from V and 2 bases from J, with 12 bases between. The length of the CDR3 is 13 residues. Germline-derived CDR1 and CDR2 are MNHEY and SMNVEV (reference sequence). The CDR3 nucleotides are TGTGCCACCGCACCGGGGGGCAATCAGCCCCAGCATTTT. It is translated as CATAPGGNQPQHF.

The sample holds many counts of this clone. The genes are TRBV6-1 and TRBJ2-1, with TRBD1 as a possible D gene (6 bases). Germline V gene lookup returns CDR1 MNHNS and CDR2 SASEGT. The CDR3 runs 15 residues. Between the trimmed V and J ends, which lost 1 base and 4 bases, there was a span of 11 bases. In nucleotides, the CDR3 is TGTGCCAGCAGTGAAGATGAAGGGACATACAATGAGCAGTTCTTC. It translates to CASSEDEGTYNEQFF.

The V call is TRBV10-3, the J call TRBJ2-2; no clear D gene. V was trimmed by 7 bases and J by 0 bases, leaving 9 bases between them. This CDR3 is built from 14 residues. Germline V gene data show CDR1 as ENHRY and CDR2 as SYGVKD. The DNA for the CDR3 is TGTGCCATCACCGGGTCTCCGAACACCGGGGAGCTGTTTTTT. It is translated as CAITGSPNTGELFF.